This entry concerns a single TCR beta chain. Its antigen is not yet known. Within one base of it there is no much larger clone, and no base qualities were kept. The data stem from a study of T cell changes during pregnancy in multiple sclerosis (dated by TCRdb to between 2019 and 2020). Regarding the study in general: In women with multiple sclerosis, the researchers looked at how the T cell repertoire shifted as pregnancy progressed.

Library preparation was by the immunoSEQ multiplex PCR assay. Drawn from immuneACCESS, this table holds only the in-frame rearrangements with V and J called that TCRdb kept. Clones are partly lost; checked studies trace under half to an unresolved V gene and leave the rest unexplained. The sample table records about 70,000 clones; nearly 95% of these occur just once. Over 0.25% of the sample is held by the ten biggest clonotypes. The CDR3 contains 17 residues, cysteine and phenylalanine counted. The kept DNA is CDR3 alone, 51 bases in frame from the first base. Trimming leaves V shorter by 3 bases and J shorter by 6 bases, with the junction holding 15 bases beyond the gene matches. CDR1 and CDR2 were assigned from the germline V gene (reference sequence) as GTSNPN and SVGIG.

The sequence was obtained from a female donor with multiple sclerosis, enrolled in a pregnancy study. The source was CD4+ T cells from peripheral blood mononuclear cells, collected after pregnancy. This chain is built from TRBV30 and TRBJ1-5; 9 central bases correspond to TRBD1. In nucleotides, the sequence is TGTGCCTGGAGCCCACGGTGGGGACAGGGAGACAGTCAGCCCCAGCATTTT. Translated, it reads CAWSPRWGQGDSQPQHF.